This T cell receptor (beta chain) was sequenced during a study of T cells in Graves' hyperthyroidism and ophthalmopathy. Whole-study findings and limits: Ophthalmopathy cases were set apart from stable hyperthyroidism by a 13 V-J model.

It was less than 13 ml of fresh peripheral blood that supplied the PBMCs. TCR beta CDR3 regions were amplified from RNA transcripts. First-round RT-PCR with HTBI primers amplified the TCR CDR3 region. TCRdb reprocessed the multiplex PCR reads via MiXCR and lists one record per CDR3 protein. The repertoire includes fewer than 250,000 distinct CDR3 sequences, approximately 24% of them detected once, and 35% sits in the top ten. Trimming cost V 6 bases and J 6 bases, with 17 bases left between them. The CDR3 runs to 15 residues. CDR1 is MNHNS, CDR2 SASEGT, per germline. Of note for this clonotype: What it recognizes is unknown.

The TCR comes from a woman between 35 and 50 years old with Graves' ophthalmopathy. Sample: blood. The chain joins TRBV6-1 to TRBJ2-2, with a tentative D call TRBD2 (5 bases). The CDR3 here is CASSPVGLGAGELFF. The CDR3 nucleotides are TGTGCCAGCAGCCCCGTTGGATTGGGAGCCGGGGAGCTGTTTTTT.